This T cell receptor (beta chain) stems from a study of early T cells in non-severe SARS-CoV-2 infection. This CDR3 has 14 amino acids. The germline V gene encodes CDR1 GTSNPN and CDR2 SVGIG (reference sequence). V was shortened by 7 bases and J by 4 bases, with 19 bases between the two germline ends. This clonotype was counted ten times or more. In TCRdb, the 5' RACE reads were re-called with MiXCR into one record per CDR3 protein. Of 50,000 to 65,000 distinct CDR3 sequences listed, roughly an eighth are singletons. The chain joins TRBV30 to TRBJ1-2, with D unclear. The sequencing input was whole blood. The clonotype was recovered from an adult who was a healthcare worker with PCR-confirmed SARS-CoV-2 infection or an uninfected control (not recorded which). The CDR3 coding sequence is TGTGCCTCACAAAGGGCAGTCGAAAGCTATGGCTACACCTTC. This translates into CASQRAVESYGYTF.